This T cell receptor beta chain was documented in a study of vaccination and CD4 T cells after COVID-19. In the study overall: Those taking part got two shots of either the BNT162b2 or the mRNA-1273 vaccine. Study findings and constraints: The median count of SARS-CoV-2-reactive clonotypes rose from approximately 21 to 40, not significantly. Of the reactive clones in convalescent patients, a median roughly 88% showed up only post-vaccination.

CDR3 size: 14 residues. Germline trimming cut 6 bases from V and 7 bases from J; bases unmatched to any gene: 4. Germline CDR1 and CDR2: SGHKS and YYEKEE (reference sequence). TCRdb used MiXCR to reprocess the PCR reads, holding one entry per CDR3 protein. The sample yields 26,000 or so distinct CDR3 sequences, roughly 50% seen once. Stated time point: late sampling 161 to 241 days after vaccination in a few convalescent patients. Comment on this clonotype: As yet, its antigen is unknown.

This material consisted of CD4+ T cells from blood, taken about 7 months after SARS-CoV-2 vaccination. The sequence was collected from a human donor who had recovered from COVID-19. The chain employs TRBV5-5 and TRBJ1-6; 10 bases fit TRBD1. The CDR3 bases are TGTGCCAGCACCTGGGGACAGGGGAATTCACCCCTCCACTTT. Protein sequence: CASTWGQGNSPLHF. The variable domain in full, completed from reference TRBV5-5 and TRBJ1-6, reads DAGVTQSPTHLIKTRGQQVTLRCSPISGHKSVSWYQQVLGQGPQFIFQYYEKEERGRGNFPDRFSARQFPNYSSELNVNALLLGDSALYLCASTWGQGNSPLHFGNGTRLTVT.